The following is a T cell receptor (beta chain) sequence with its context. Its antigen remains unidentified. This entry is derived from a study of T cells in Graves' hyperthyroidism and ophthalmopathy. Study-wide points: The model predicted ophthalmopathy a median approximately seven months before onset.

RNA transcripts provided the source from which TCR beta CDR3 regions were amplified. The HTBI primer set drove a first-round RT-PCR of the TCR CDR3. TCRdb processed the multiplex PCR reads anew with MiXCR; each CDR3 protein has one entry. In the table there are around 340,000 distinct CDR3 sequences, 15% to 20% of which are singletons. CDR3 length equals 16 residues. V gave up 5 bases and J gave up 0 bases, with 16 bases separating them. CDR1 MGHRA and CDR2 YSYEKL come from the germline V gene. V usage is TRBV4-1 and J usage is TRBJ2-5; D is possibly TRBD2 (5 bases). This TCR was sampled from a woman between 40 and 50 years old with Graves' ophthalmopathy. Specimen: blood. The CDR3 DNA reads TGCGCCAGCAGCGGCGTCGGGATTGCTGACCAAGAGACCCAGTACTTC. It specifies CASSGVGIADQETQYF.